This T cell receptor (beta chain) was identified during a study of siplizumab effects on memory and regulatory T cells. Study observations and caveats: Proliferating Tregs taken from siplizumab cultures were not shown to have a confirmed suppressive function. Alloreactive sequences tracing back to unstimulated CD4+ memory cells were significantly reduced by siplizumab.

V dropped 0 bases and J dropped 8; count of bases not matched to a gene: 6. Looked up from germline, CDR1 is SGHDT and CDR2 is YYEEEE. This CDR3 is built from 15 residues. With respect to this clone: The antigen is not known.

Clones were sequenced by immunoSEQ multiplex PCR, and TCRdb holds only the in-frame ones, with some missing. Among some 100,000 clones listed, about 91% were seen once. The clonotype comes from a human donor in good health. The chain recombines TRBV5-6 with TRBJ1-4, with 8 bases matching TRBD1. Material: Tregs sorted from blood. The CDR3 DNA is TGTGCCAGCAGCTTGGAGGACAGGGTTAAGGAAAAACTGTTTTTT. Encoded protein: CASSLEDRVKEKLFF.